This record covers a single T cell receptor beta chain. Antigen unknown. The data belong to a study of T cells in localized non-small cell lung cancer. TCRdb's table, derived via immunoSEQ multiplex PCR, lists solely in-frame clones and lacks some. Here the sample spans around 140,000 clones, around 89% being singletons. This CDR3 comprises 15 residues. Trimming at V came to 3 bases and at J to 4 bases, leaving 5 bases not matched to a gene. Germline-derived CDR1 and CDR2 are WNHNN and SYGVQD (reference sequence). Study-level results: Density of T cells in blood, when higher, went with longer overall survival. Detection in adjacent lung was observed for a median 57 of the top 100 tumor clones.

The J gene is TRBJ2-7, the V gene TRBV10-1; 11 nucleotides match TRBD2. This TCR was recovered from a female donor over 55 with stage I lung adenocarcinoma. The sequenced sample was peripheral blood, obtained before any cancer treatment. Here the CDR3 DNA reads TGCGCCAGCAGTGAAGGGCTAGCGGGAGGATACGAGCAGTACTTC. Its translation is CASSEGLAGGYEQYF.